Listed below are T cell receptor beta chains from one sample, sequenced in a study of T cell responses to AZD1222 COVID-19 vaccine. Libraries were prepared by immunoSEQ multiplex PCR; TCRdb keeps only in-frame clonotypes and omits some of them. In the table there are some 150,000 clones, approximately 91% of which are singletons. Sequencing was performed on peripheral blood, taken after recovery from COVID-19. These receptors were collected from an adult who had recovered from COVID-19. Both conserved end residues are part of each CDR3. The D gene is left open where the match is weak. The listing skips clone size in some rows; elsewhere it reads once, few, many or a size class.

V	size	D	J	CDR3	DNA
TRBV28	.	TRBD2	TRBJ2-7	CASSSATSGEGPEQYF	TGTGCCAGCAGTTCCGCGACTAGCGGGGAGGGGCCCGAGCAGTACTTC
TRBV4-3	.	TRBD1	TRBJ2-7	CASSQLTGDSYEQYF	TGCGCCAGCAGCCAGTTGACAGGGGACTCCTACGAGCAGTACTTC
TRBV11-2	.	.	TRBJ2-3	CASSVSRTDTQYF	TGTGCCAGCAGCGTATCGCGCACAGATACGCAGTATTTT
TRBV19	.	.	TRBJ1-5	CASSIGYSNQPQHF	TGTGCCAGTAGTATTGGGTATAGCAATCAGCCCCAGCATTTT
TRBV3-1/TRBV3-2	.	.	TRBJ1-2	CASSQESYGYTF	TGTGCCAGCAGCCAAGAGTCCTATGGCTACACCTTC
TRBV9	.	.	TRBJ2-7	CASSGENWGRIITSYEQYF	TGTGCCAGCAGCGGAGAGAATTGGGGGCGAATCATAACCTCCTACGAGCAGTACTTC
TRBV12-5	once	.	TRBJ1-5	CASGLVRLNQPQHF	TGTGCTAGTGGTTTGGTACGGCTCAATCAGCCCCAGCATTTT
TRBV18	.	.	TRBJ1-1	CASSPQTVMNTEAFF	TGTGCCAGCTCACCACAGACAGTAATGAACACTGAAGCTTTCTTT
TRBV9	.	.	TRBJ2-7	CASSVGSGSYEQYF	TGTGCCAGCAGCGTAGGCAGCGGCTCCTACGAGCAGTACTTC
TRBV5-1	.	TRBD2	TRBJ2-2	CASSPRTSGTDGELFF	TGCGCCAGCAGCCCAAGGACTAGCGGGACGGATGGGGAGCTGTTTTTT
TRBV28	.	.	TRBJ1-1	CASALRRLTNTEAFF	TGTGCCAGCGCCCTCCGGCGCCTGACGAACACTGAAGCTTTCTTT
TRBV6-6	.	TRBD1	TRBJ1-2	CASSTTGGASGYTF	TGTGCCAGCAGCACGACAGGGGGCGCATCTGGCTACACCTTC